This T cell receptor (beta chain) appears in the sequencing data of a study of blood T cell repertoires in COVID-19. Study details: Researchers got acute and convalescent COVID-19 samples from the United States, Italy and Spain. From T cells, B-cell-depleted T cells, or PBMCs came the material, which was cDNA or gDNA.

V lost 8 bases to trimming and J lost 4 bases, with 18 bases between them. The V gene's germline CDR1 is LNHDA and CDR2 SQIVND (reference sequence). The CDR3 covers 15 residues. How the authors handled the data: The authors estimated nucleated cell counts from reference gene primer amplification. Generated by immunoSEQ multiplex PCR, the TCRdb table keeps only in-frame clones and is missing some. That table supplies the V and J calls and clone size; D and trimming were determined from the DNA. The data contain fewer than 250,000 clones, roughly 77% of them seen just once; the ten biggest clones take up around a sixth. Which cohort a participant joined came from the clinical history participants gave.

The source is a woman in her forties or fifties with acute COVID-19. Specimen: PBMCs or T cells enriched from blood (not recorded which). The chain is built from TRBV19 and TRBJ2-1; possible D gene TRBD1, 6 bases. CDR3 DNA sequence: TGTGCCAGTCACCCCCCCGGGACACCATACAATGAGCAGTTCTTC. It encodes CASHPPGTPYNEQFF.